The clone carrying this TCR beta chain was counted many times. The entry originates in a study of regulatory T cells in long-lasting Graves disease. Germline CDR1 is MNHEY and CDR2 is SMNVEV (reference sequence). Trimming removed 8 bases at V and 3 bases at J, with 17 bases between. This CDR3 has 14 residues. Investigators prepared the TCR beta libraries by applying iRepertoire HTBI primers and Arm-PCR of CDR3 regions. Authors' processing steps: Samples jointly harbored about 62 TRBV and about 14 TRBJ segments. TCRdb re-derived calls from the multiplex PCR reads in MiXCR, one entry per CDR3 protein. TCRdb, rather than the study authors, made the V and J calls. The data contain 400,000 to 500,000 distinct CDR3 sequences, about 15% of them singletons. Time point specified: newly diagnosed GD, antithyroid drugs for less than 3 months. PBMCs provided the RNA from which the TCR library was made. These data also formed part of another study, on T cells in Graves' hyperthyroidism and ophthalmopathy.

The chain uses TRBV27 and TRBJ2-7, with a tentative D call TRBD1 (6 bases). This specimen consisted of peripheral blood mononuclear cells (PBMCs), obtained at new diagnosis, from a patient treated with antithyroid drugs. The origin of this receptor is a woman aged 25 to 39 with Graves disease. The CDR3 reads CASSWGRGGYEQYF. The CDR3 bases are TGTGCCAGCTCCTGGGGGCGTGGGGGCTACGAGCAGTACTTC.